Below, one T cell receptor beta chain is given with its context. Antigen unknown. The data were produced by immunoSEQ multiplex PCR, yet TCRdb's version contains in-frame clones alone and is incomplete. The table includes about 36,000 clones, around 88% detected once. The junction had 4 bases not matched to a gene; V was cut back by 3 bases and J by 7 bases. Germline assignment: CDR1 SGHRS and CDR2 YFSETQ. The CDR3 sequence is 14 residues long. The source of the sample is a study of T cells in localized non-small cell lung cancer. Study observations and caveats: Patients showing higher blood T cell density tended to see longer overall survival.

The sequence was collected from a woman aged 40-70 years with stage I lung adenocarcinoma. Sample: peripheral blood, taken before any cancer treatment. The chain employs TRBV5-1 and TRBJ1-4; the match to TRBD1 covers 9 bases. CDR3 bases: TGCGCCAGCAGCTGGGGGACAGGGTTTGAAAAACTGTTTTTT. It is translated as CASSWGTGFEKLFF.